Following are 13 T cell receptor beta chains from one sample sequenced in a study of CXCR3-negative and CXCR3-positive naive CD8 T cells. Carrying UMI labels, the TRB cDNA libraries were prepared through 5' RACE. From the 5' RACE reads, TCRdb lists one entry per CDR3 protein and no DNA. The sample includes about 66,000 distinct CDR3 sequences. Sequenced input: naive CXCR3- CD8+ T cells from blood. Described subset: CD45RO-CCR7+CD27+CD95- naive CD8+ T cells lacking CXCR3 (TNR3-). These receptors all come from a human donor in good health. Some clones in this sample may be carry-over from other donors' samples.

The genes are TRBV14 and TRBJ2-4. Germline-derived CDR1 and CDR2 are SGHDN and FVKESK. This CDR3 is built from 14 residues. CDR3 residues: CAVGQRLAKNIQYF.

The rearrangement joins TRBV29-1 to TRBJ2-6. From germline, CDR1 is SQVTM and CDR2 ANQGSEA. This CDR3 is built from 16 residues. The CDR3 sequence is CSVEVSRASGANVLTF.

The chain couples TRBV13 to TRBJ1-1; as DNA is missing, the TRBD1 call by TCRdb cannot be tested. This CDR3 comprises 18 residues. Looked up from germline, CDR1 is PRHDT and CDR2 is FYEKMQ (reference sequence). The CDR3: CASSHPDRGVSLNTEAFF. Complete variable domain (other parts from reference TRBV13 and TRBJ1-1): AAGVIQSPRHLIKEKRETATLKCYPIPRHDTVYWYQQGPGQDPQFLISFYEKMQSDKGSIPDRFSAQQFSDYHSELNMSSLELGDSALYFCASSHPDRGVSLNTEAFFGQGTRLTVV.

This chain connects TRBV7-9 to TRBJ1-1; the TCRdb D gene call, TRBD1, has no DNA to confirm it. The germline gives CDR1 SEHNR, CDR2 FQNEAQ (reference sequence). The CDR3 totals 13 residues. CDR3 sequence reads: CASSPGLSTEAFF.

The V gene is TRBV3-1, the J gene TRBJ2-1; TCRdb's assignment of TRBD2 cannot be checked, as there is no DNA. This CDR3 contains 15 residues. Germline V lookup: CDR1 LGHDT, CDR2 YNNKEL (reference sequence). The CDR3 loop is CASSHRDYYNNEQFF.

The V gene is TRBV29-1, the J gene TRBJ2-1; the D gene TCRdb calls, TRBD2, cannot be checked with no DNA. The CDR3 spans 17 residues. Per the germline V gene, CDR1 is SQVTM and CDR2 is ANQGSEA. CDR3: CSAAGLAGAPSVNEQFF.

The genes are TRBV7-8 and TRBJ1-1; the D call of TRBD1 rests on TCRdb alone, since no DNA is present to check it. CDR3 length equals 14 residues. Germline loops: CDR1 SGHVS, CDR2 FQNEAQ. The CDR3 protein is CASSSRDKNTEAFF.

The rearrangement links TRBV20-1 to TRBJ2-7; the D gene TCRdb calls, TRBD1, cannot be checked with no DNA. This CDR3 contains 16 residues. Germline lookup yields CDR1 DFQATT and CDR2 SNEGSKA (reference sequence). CDR3 residues: CSAAPAEGGNPYEQYF.

CDR3: CASSQDLIGWAYEQYF. V and J are TRBV14 and TRBJ2-7. The CDR3 is 16 residues long. CDR1 and CDR2 from the germline V gene are SGHDN and FVKESK.

CDR3 region: CASSQEGQLNYGYTF. The rearrangement joins TRBV3-1 to TRBJ1-2; TCRdb outputs TRBD1, but without DNA this stays unchecked. From germline, CDR1 is LGHDT and CDR2 YNNKEL (reference sequence). This CDR3 has 15 amino acids.

This chain connects TRBV11-2 to TRBJ2-3. Germline CDR1 reads SGHAT; CDR2 reads FQNNGV. This CDR3 comprises 14 residues. The CDR3: CASSLDLGTDTQYF.

The CDR3 region is CATRAFGANVLTF. V is TRBV28 and J is TRBJ2-6; the TCRdb D gene call, TRBD2, has no DNA to confirm it. The CDR3 has 13 amino acids. Germline V gene lookup returns CDR1 MDHEN and CDR2 SYDVKM.

The chain couples TRBV29-1 to TRBJ1-2; with no DNA, the TCRdb D assignment of TRBD1 cannot be verified. Germline loops: CDR1 SQVTM, CDR2 ANQGSEA. The CDR3 is 14 residues long. The CDR3 is CSVEGQGASFGYTF.